A single T cell receptor beta chain is shown here with its context. Every PCR received spiked-in synthetic TCR analog templates. The method was immunoSEQ multiplex PCR; TCRdb's version includes in-frame clones alone and lacks a portion of them. This sample has around 100,000 clones, with around 85% found just once. This specimen comes from a study of PD-L1 blockade in urothelial cancer. Diagnoses among patients were locally advanced or metastatic urothelial carcinoma. This sample comprised PBMCs, obtained around atezolizumab (anti-PD-L1) treatment. The sequence was obtained from a man aged 50 or older with urothelial cancer.

For the CDR3, the DNA is TGTGCCAGCAGCGTCGCCGGGACTAGCATCCGGAACGAGCAGTACTTC. As protein: CASSVAGTSIRNEQYF. The chain is built from TRBV5-6 and TRBJ2-7, with 9 bases identical to TRBD2. After removal of 4 bases from V and 5 bases from J, the junction contained 13 bases not matched to a gene. The CDR3 totals 16 residues. CDR1 is SGHDT and CDR2 is YYEEEE in the germline V gene.